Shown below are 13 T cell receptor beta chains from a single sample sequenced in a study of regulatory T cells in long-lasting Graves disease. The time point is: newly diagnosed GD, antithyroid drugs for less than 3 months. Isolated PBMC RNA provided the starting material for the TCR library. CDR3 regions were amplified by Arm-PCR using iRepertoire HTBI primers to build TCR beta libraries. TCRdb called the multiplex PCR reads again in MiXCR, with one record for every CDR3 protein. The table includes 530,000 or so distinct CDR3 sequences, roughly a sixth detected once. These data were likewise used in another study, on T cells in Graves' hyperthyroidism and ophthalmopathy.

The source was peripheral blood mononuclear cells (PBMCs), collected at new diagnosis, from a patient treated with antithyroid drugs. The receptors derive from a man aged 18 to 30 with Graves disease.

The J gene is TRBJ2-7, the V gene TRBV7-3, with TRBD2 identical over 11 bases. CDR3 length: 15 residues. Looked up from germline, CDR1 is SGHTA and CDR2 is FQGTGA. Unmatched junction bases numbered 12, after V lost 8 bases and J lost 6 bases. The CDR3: CASSGLAGGISEQYF. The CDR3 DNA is TGTGCCAGCTCCGGCCTAGCGGGAGGAATATCCGAGCAGTACTTC.

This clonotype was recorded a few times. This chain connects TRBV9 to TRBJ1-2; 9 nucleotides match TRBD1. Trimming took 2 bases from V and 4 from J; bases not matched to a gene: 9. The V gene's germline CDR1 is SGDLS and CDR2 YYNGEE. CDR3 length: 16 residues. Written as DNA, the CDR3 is TGTGCCAGCAGCGTCGACCTCGGGACAGGGATCTATGGCTACACCTTC. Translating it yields CASSVDLGTGIYGYTF.

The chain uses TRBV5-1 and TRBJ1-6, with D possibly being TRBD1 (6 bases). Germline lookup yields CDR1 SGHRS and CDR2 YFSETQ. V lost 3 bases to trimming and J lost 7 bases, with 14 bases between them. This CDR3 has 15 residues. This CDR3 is CASSSPDRLNSPLHF. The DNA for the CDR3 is TGCGCCAGCAGCTCTCCCGACAGGCTGAATTCACCCCTCCACTTT.

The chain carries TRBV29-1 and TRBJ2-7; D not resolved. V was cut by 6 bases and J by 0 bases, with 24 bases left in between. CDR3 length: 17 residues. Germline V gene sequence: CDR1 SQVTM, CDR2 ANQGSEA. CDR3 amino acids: CSVETFTSLRSSYEQYF. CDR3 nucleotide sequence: TGCAGCGTCGAGACCTTCACGAGCCTTCGGAGCTCCTACGAGCAGTACTTC.

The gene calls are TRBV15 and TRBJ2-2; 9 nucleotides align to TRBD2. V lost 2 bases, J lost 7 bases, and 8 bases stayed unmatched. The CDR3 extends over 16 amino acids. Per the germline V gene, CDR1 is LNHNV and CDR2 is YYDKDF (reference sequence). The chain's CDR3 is CATSRTQREDSGELFF. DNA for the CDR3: TGTGCCACCAGCAGAACCCAGCGGGAGGACAGCGGGGAGCTGTTTTTT.

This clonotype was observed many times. CDR3 sequence (DNA): TGCGCCAGCAGCGGCGGACAGTCCCAGGGCGATACGCAGTATTTT. It codes for CASSGGQSQGDTQYF. The J gene is TRBJ2-3, the V gene TRBV5-1, with D tentatively TRBD1 (6 bases). The CDR3 totals 15 residues. The V end was cut by 4 bases, the J end by 6 bases, with 18 bases between. Germline CDR1 reads SGHRS; CDR2 reads YFSETQ.

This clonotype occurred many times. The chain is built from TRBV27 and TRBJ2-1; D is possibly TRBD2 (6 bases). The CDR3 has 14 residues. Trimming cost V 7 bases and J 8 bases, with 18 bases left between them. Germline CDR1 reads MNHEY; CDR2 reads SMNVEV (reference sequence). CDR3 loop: CASTTYGGVDEQFF. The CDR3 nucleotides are TGTGCCAGCACCACCTATGGAGGGGTCGATGAGCAGTTCTTC.

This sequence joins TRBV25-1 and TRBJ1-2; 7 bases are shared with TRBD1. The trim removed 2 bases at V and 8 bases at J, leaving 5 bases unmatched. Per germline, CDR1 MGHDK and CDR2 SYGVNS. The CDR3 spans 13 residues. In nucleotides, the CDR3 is TGTGCCAGCAGTGAAACAGGGGATAGGGGCTACACCTTC. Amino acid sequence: CASSETGDRGYTF.

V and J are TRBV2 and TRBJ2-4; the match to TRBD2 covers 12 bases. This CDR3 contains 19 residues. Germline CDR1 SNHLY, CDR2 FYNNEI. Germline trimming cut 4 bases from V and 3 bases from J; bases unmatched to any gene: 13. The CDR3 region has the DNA TGTGCCAGCAGTGTTAGGCTAGCGGGAGGGTCGGGAGGCAAAAACATTCAGTACTTC. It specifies CASSVRLAGGSGGKNIQYF.

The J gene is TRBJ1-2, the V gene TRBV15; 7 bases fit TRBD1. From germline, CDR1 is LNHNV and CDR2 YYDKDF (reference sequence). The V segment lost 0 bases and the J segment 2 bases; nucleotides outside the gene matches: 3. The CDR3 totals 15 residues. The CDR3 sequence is CATSRETGQNYGYTF. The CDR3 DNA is TGTGCCACCAGCAGAGAGACGGGACAGAACTATGGCTACACCTTC.

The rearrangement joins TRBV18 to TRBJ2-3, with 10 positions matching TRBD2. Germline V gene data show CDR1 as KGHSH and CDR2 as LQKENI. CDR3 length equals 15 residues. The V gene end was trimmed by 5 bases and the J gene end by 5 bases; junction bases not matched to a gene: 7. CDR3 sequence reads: CASSTTAGGLDTQYF. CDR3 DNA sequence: TGTGCCAGCTCAACCACAGCGGGAGGGCTAGATACGCAGTATTTT.

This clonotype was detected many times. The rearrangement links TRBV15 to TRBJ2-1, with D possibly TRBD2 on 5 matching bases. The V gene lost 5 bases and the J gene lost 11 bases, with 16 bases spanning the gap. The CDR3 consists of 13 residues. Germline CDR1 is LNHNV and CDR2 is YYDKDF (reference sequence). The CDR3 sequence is CATSFDYFGKQFF. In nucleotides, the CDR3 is TGTGCCACCAGCTTCGACTACTTCGGAAAGCAGTTCTTC.

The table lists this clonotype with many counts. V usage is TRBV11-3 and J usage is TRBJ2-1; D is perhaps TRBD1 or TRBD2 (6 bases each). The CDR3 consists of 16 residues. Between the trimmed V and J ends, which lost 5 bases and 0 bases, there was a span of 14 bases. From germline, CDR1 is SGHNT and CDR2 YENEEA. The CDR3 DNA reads TGTGCCAGCAGCCCCACCGGAGGGGGCTCCTACAATGAGCAGTTCTTC. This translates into CASSPTGGGSYNEQFF.